Each of the 11 T cell receptor beta chains below was sequenced from the same sample in a study of metastatic and nonmetastatic thyroid tumors (dated by TCRdb to 2020 to 2021). Library preparation was by PCR. Data came from an Illumina HiSeq 4000. In-frame beta chains were kept once TCRdb had trimmed the public reads at Q25 with fastp and called clones with MiXCR. The sample profile shows around 38,000 clones; about 25% of them were found once. The biggest ten clones account for 9.6% of the sample. None of the patients had been given any treatment before thyroid surgery. Sequenced: blood. The receptors shown here come from a female donor with papillary thyroid cancer or a benign thyroid nodule (not recorded which). Some clones in this sample may be carry-over from other donors' samples.

This chain joins TRBV20-1 and TRBJ2-7; D is possibly TRBD1 (6 bases). This CDR3 is built from 14 residues. Germline V CDR1 and CDR2: DFQATT, SNEGSKA (reference sequence). V was pared by 5 bases and J by 3 bases, with 17 bases between. In DNA, the CDR3 is TGCAGTGCTGTAAACAGGGACCCCTACTACGAGCAGTACTTC. It codes for CSAVNRDPYYEQYF.

This clone was seen many times. J is TRBJ2-5 and V is TRBV20-1; 10 bases are a match to TRBD2. J gave up 5 bases and V 6 bases, and 6 bases lay outside the gene matches. Germline loops: CDR1 DFQATT, CDR2 SNEGSKA (reference sequence). The CDR3 covers 13 residues. The CDR3 region is CSAQLAGRETQYF. CDR3 bases: TGCAGTGCCCAACTAGCGGGACGCGAGACCCAGTACTTC.

The chain uses TRBV6-6 and TRBJ2-3, with D unclear. Germline V gene sequence: CDR1 MNHNY, CDR2 SVGAGI (reference sequence). Trimming pared 4 bases from V and 5 bases from J, leaving 10 bases between. The CDR3 sequence is 13 residues long. Written as DNA, the CDR3 is TGTGCCAGCAGTTCTATCGATGTAGATACGCAGTATTTT. Its translation is CASSSIDVDTQYF.

The rearrangement links TRBV28 to TRBJ2-5; tentatively, D is TRBD1 or TRBD2 (6 bases each). Trimming shortened V by 7 bases and J by 5 bases, and 14 bases separated the two germline ends. In germline, CDR1 is MDHEN, CDR2 SYDVKM. This CDR3 is 13 amino acids long. CDR3 coding DNA: TGTGCCAGCATCTGGGGGGCTGTGGAGACCCAGTACTTC. The encoded protein is CASIWGAVETQYF.

This clone has a count of ten or more. The genes are TRBV10-3 and TRBJ2-3, with D perhaps assigned TRBD1 or TRBD2 (6 bases each). The CDR3 spans 15 residues. The germline V and J ends were trimmed by 5 bases and 0 bases, with 12 bases remaining between them. Germline loops: CDR1 ENHRY, CDR2 SYGVKD. The CDR3 nucleotides read TGTGCCATCAGTTTGAGGGGGGAAAGCACAGATACGCAGTATTTT. It translates to CAISLRGESTDTQYF.

This clone has ten or more counts. This chain connects TRBV12-3 or TRBV12-4 to TRBJ2-2; 11 positions agree with TRBD1. This CDR3 is built from 16 residues. The J segment lost 4 bases and the V segment lost 1 base, leaving 2 bases of the junction unmatched. CDR3 DNA sequence: TGTGCCAGCAGTTTAGGGGGGACAGGGGGCACCGGGGAGCTGTTTTTT. Translated, it gives CASSLGGTGGTGELFF.

The sample holds a few counts of this clone. The chain couples TRBV2 to TRBJ2-3; 7 bases fit TRBD2. Germline CDR1 and CDR2: SNHLY and FYNNEI. V shed 9 bases and J 0 bases; nucleotides not matched to a gene: 9. The CDR3 covers 15 residues. The DNA of the CDR3 is TGTGCCAGGATTGATCTAGCGGAAAGCACAGATACGCAGTATTTT. It specifies CARIDLAESTDTQYF.

This clone was picked up a small number of times. The germline gene is not matched at one end of the junction; a read error may be the cause. V and J are TRBV19 and TRBJ2-6; 9 bases match TRBD2. The CDR3 covers 16 residues. CDR1 LNHDA and CDR2 SQIVND come from the germline V gene (reference sequence). The CDR3 here is CASSISGGYGTNVLTF. The DNA of the CDR3 is TGTGCCAGTAGTATTAGCGGGGGCTATGGGACCAACGTCCTGACTTTC.

The sample holds a few counts of this clone. V gene TRBV28 combines with J gene TRBJ1-3, with a weak D call TRBD1 (5 bases). The CDR3 covers 17 residues. Trimming removed 7 bases from V and 0 bases from J, with 19 bases in between. Per the germline V gene, CDR1 is MDHEN and CDR2 is SYDVKM. The CDR3 sequence: CASTSWGFQPSGNTIYF. CDR3 coding DNA: TGTGCCAGCACTTCTTGGGGGTTTCAGCCCTCTGGAAACACCATATATTTT.

The chain couples TRBV20-1 to TRBJ2-3; 10 bases map to TRBD1. J gave up 2 bases and V 4 bases, and 9 bases lay outside the gene matches. Germline assignment: CDR1 DFQATT and CDR2 SNEGSKA (reference sequence). The length of the CDR3 is 16 residues. CDR3 amino acids: CSAMRTGGTTTDTQYF. In DNA form, the CDR3 reads TGCAGTGCTATGAGGACAGGGGGAACCACCACAGATACGCAGTATTTT.

The chain combines TRBV6-1 with TRBJ1-3; no clear D. Germline V gene sequence: CDR1 MNHNS, CDR2 SASEGT. V lost 1 base and J lost 0, with 7 bases in between. This CDR3 has 15 amino acids. The CDR3 is CASSEGGDSGNTIYF. In DNA form, the CDR3 reads TGTGCCAGCAGTGAAGGGGGAGACTCTGGAAACACCATATATTTT.